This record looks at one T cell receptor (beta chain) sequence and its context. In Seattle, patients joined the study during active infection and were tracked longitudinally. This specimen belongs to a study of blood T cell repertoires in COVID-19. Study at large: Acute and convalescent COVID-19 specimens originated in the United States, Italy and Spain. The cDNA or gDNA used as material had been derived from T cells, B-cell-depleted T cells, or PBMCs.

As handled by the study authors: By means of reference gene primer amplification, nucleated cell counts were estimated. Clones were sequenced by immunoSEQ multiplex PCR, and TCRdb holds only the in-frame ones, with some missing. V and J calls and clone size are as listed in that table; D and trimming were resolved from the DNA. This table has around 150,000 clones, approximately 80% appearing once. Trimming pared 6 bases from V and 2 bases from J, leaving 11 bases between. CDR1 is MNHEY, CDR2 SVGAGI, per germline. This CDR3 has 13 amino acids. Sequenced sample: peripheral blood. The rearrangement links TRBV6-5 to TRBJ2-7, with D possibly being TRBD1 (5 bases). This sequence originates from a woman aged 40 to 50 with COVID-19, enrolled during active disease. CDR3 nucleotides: TGTGCCAGCAGAGGGGCAGGGACCTACGAGCAGTACTTC. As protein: CASRGAGTYEQYF.